A selection of T cell receptor beta chains follows, all from one sample in a study of T cells in Graves' hyperthyroidism and ophthalmopathy. MiXCR, run by TCRdb on the multiplex PCR reads, gives a single entry per CDR3 protein. Here the sample spans around 600,000 distinct CDR3 sequences, around a sixth being singletons. Sequenced: blood. Receptors were obtained from a woman younger than 45 with Graves' hyperthyroidism. Each CDR3 is given with its conserved first and last residue. A D gene is named only where the DNA matches it firmly. Clone sizes are given selectively: once, few, many, or a class where the clone is expanded.

clone_size j_call d_call v_call cdr3_aa cdr3_nt
- TRBJ2-5 TRBD2 TRBV11-2 CASSPNAGTSGIRKYF TGTGCCAGCAGCCCCAACGCGGGGACTAGCGGGATAAGGAAGTACTTC
few TRBJ2-2 TRBD2 TRBV27 CASSTPGLGAGELFF TGTGCCAGCAGTACACCGGGACTAGGGGCGGGGGAGCTGTTTTTT
few TRBJ2-7 TRBD2 TRBV3-1 CASSQARVAGGYYEQYF TGTGCCAGCAGCCAAGCGAGGGTAGCGGGCGGTTACTACGAGCAGTACTTC
- TRBJ2-2 - TRBV9 CASSVVGQTTGELFF TGTGCCAGCAGCGTAGTAGGACAGACCACCGGGGAGCTGTTTTTT
many TRBJ2-1 - TRBV3-1 CASSQDWGTRGDEQFF TGTGCCAGCAGCCAAGATTGGGGGACCAGGGGTGATGAGCAGTTCTTC
many TRBJ2-1 TRBD2 TRBV2 CASNSGGDNEQFF TGTGCCAGCAATTCGGGGGGGGACAATGAGCAGTTCTTC
many TRBJ1-1 - TRBV30 CAWKNEGEAFF TGTGCCTGGAAGAATGAGGGTGAAGCTTTCTTT
many TRBJ2-3 TRBD2 TRBV13 CASSTIAGVLADTQYF TGTGCCAGCAGCACCATAGCGGGAGTTCTCGCAGATACGCAGTATTTT
many TRBJ2-3 TRBD2 TRBV12-3/TRBV12-4 CASSLANYGGVTDTQYF TGTGCCAGCAGTTTAGCGAATTATGGGGGGGTCACAGATACGCAGTATTTT
few TRBJ2-1 - TRBV19 CASSMRRSSYNEQFF TGTGCCAGTAGTATGAGGCGGAGCTCCTACAATGAGCAGTTCTTC
many TRBJ2-7 - TRBV28 CASSFFGGTYEQYF TGTGCCAGCAGTTTCTTTGGCGGAACCTACGAGCAGTACTTC
- TRBJ2-3 TRBD1 TRBV9 CASSVVGDRETDTQYF TGTGCCAGCAGCGTAGTTGGGGACAGGGAAACAGATACGCAGTATTTT
- TRBJ2-1 - TRBV9 CASSVLAETYNEQFF TGTGCCAGCAGCGTTCTTGCGGAGACCTACAATGAGCAGTTCTTC
many TRBJ1-1 - TRBV12-3/TRBV12-4 CASSLTSRSTEAFF TGTGCCAGCAGTTTAACCTCCCGGAGCACTGAAGCTTTCTTT
few TRBJ2-7 - TRBV7-8 CASSLDSSRKSYEQYF TGTGCCAGCAGCTTGGACTCTTCGCGAAAGTCCTACGAGCAGTACTTC
- TRBJ2-4 - TRBV7-8 CASSSDELAKNIQYF TGTGCCAGCAGCTCAGATGAGCTAGCCAAAAACATTCAGTACTTC
many TRBJ1-2 - TRBV18 CASSPGGFYGYTF TGTGCCAGCTCACCTGGGGGGTTCTATGGCTACACCTTC
many TRBJ2-7 - TRBV10-1 CASSERDYEQYF TGCGCCAGCAGTGAAAGGGACTACGAGCAGTACTTC
few TRBJ2-1 TRBD2 TRBV6-5 CASSYSASLAGINEQFF TGTGCCAGCAGTTACTCAGCGAGCCTAGCGGGAATCAATGAGCAGTTCTTC
few TRBJ2-3 TRBD1 TRBV14 CASSQEVGQRDTQYF TGTGCCAGCAGCCAAGAAGTGGGACAGCGGGATACGCAGTATTTT
many TRBJ2-1 TRBD2 TRBV5-1 CASKGTRGETEQFF TGCGCCAGCAAGGGGACTAGAGGTGAGACGGAGCAGTTCTTC
few TRBJ2-6 - TRBV7-6 CASSLVGSRSGANVLTF TGTGCCAGCAGCTTAGTAGGTTCGCGCTCTGGGGCCAACGTCCTGACTTTC
few TRBJ2-1 TRBD1 TRBV24-1 CATSDPGGPLGSEQFF TGTGCCACCAGTGACCCAGGGGGCCCCCTCGGGAGTGAGCAGTTCTTC
few TRBJ1-1 TRBD1 TRBV30 CAWRKQGWSEAFF TGTGCCTGGAGAAAACAGGGGTGGTCTGAAGCTTTCTTT
- TRBJ2-3 TRBD2 TRBV3-1 CASSQDRGVGEDTQYF TGTGCCAGCAGCCAAGATCGGGGGGTGGGTGAAGATACGCAGTATTTT
many TRBJ2-1 TRBD1 TRBV18 CASSDRGYTYNEQFF TGTGCCAGCTCGGACAGGGGTTACACTTACAATGAGCAGTTCTTC
many TRBJ1-5 - TRBV28 CASSLTFHSNQPQHF TGTGCCAGCAGTTTAACCTTCCACAGCAATCAGCCCCAGCATTTT
- TRBJ1-5 - TRBV7-9 CASSATQGNQPQHF TGTGCCAGCAGCGCCACGCAGGGAAATCAGCCCCAGCATTTT
many TRBJ1-6 TRBD1 TRBV6-1 CAIGQGAGSPLHF TGTGCCATCGGACAGGGGGCAGGTTCACCCCTCCACTTT
few TRBJ1-5 - TRBV4-1 CASSFGPGADQPQHF TGCGCCAGCAGCTTTGGTCCGGGGGCCGATCAGCCCCAGCATTTT
- TRBJ1-5 TRBD1 TRBV19 CASSTSDRGYQPQHF TGTGCCAGTAGTACATCGGACAGGGGGTATCAGCCCCAGCATTTT
few TRBJ1-3 - TRBV27 CASWDGNTIYF TGTGCCAGTTGGGACGGAAACACCATATATTTT
- TRBJ2-7 - TRBV30 CAWSRTYELYF TGTGCCTGGAGCCGAACCTACGAGCTGTACTTC
few TRBJ2-4 TRBD2 TRBV18 CASSPPSPGGENIQYF TGTGCCAGCTCACCCCCCTCCCCGGGAGGGGAAAACATTCAGTACTTC
- TRBJ2-7 - TRBV6-1 CASSPGRYSYEQYF TGTGCCAGCAGCCCGGGACGGTACTCCTACGAGCAGTACTTC
few TRBJ2-2 TRBD2 TRBV20-1 CSATTGLAGNTGELFF TGCAGTGCTACCACCGGACTAGCGGGAAACACCGGGGAGCTGTTTTTT
- TRBJ2-5 TRBD1 TRBV6-2/TRBV6-3 CASSLTGAQETQYF TGTGCCAGCAGTTTAACAGGGGCCCAAGAGACCCAGTACTTC
few TRBJ2-7 - TRBV20-1 CSAREEKGGPFGYEQYF TGCAGTGCTAGAGAAGAAAAAGGCGGGCCGTTCGGGTACGAGCAGTACTTC
many TRBJ2-1 - TRBV12-3/TRBV12-4 CASSRPALGNEQFF TGTGCCAGCAGTCGTCCGGCCCTGGGCAATGAGCAGTTCTTC
- TRBJ1-1 - TRBV20-1 CSAFVAFF TGCAGTGCTTTTGTAGCTTTCTTT
many TRBJ1-1 - TRBV3-1 CASSQSPLATEAFF TGTGCCAGCAGCCAAAGCCCTCTTGCCACTGAAGCTTTCTTT
many TRBJ2-7 - TRBV18 CASSPPGHGGSYEQYF TGTGCCAGCTCACCGCCGGGACATGGAGGGTCCTACGAGCAGTACTTC
many TRBJ2-7 - TRBV20-1 CSAREGAGMAYEQYF TGCAGTGCTAGAGAAGGGGCGGGAATGGCCTACGAGCAGTACTTC
many TRBJ1-2 TRBD1 TRBV28 CASSRQGIGYTF TGTGCCAGCAGTCGACAGGGGATAGGCTACACCTTC
many TRBJ2-7 TRBD2 TRBV6-1 CASSDGTSLHEQYF TGTGCCAGCAGTGATGGGACTAGCCTTCACGAGCAGTACTTC
few TRBJ2-7 - TRBV13 CASSSAGSIYEQYF TGTGCCAGCAGCTCCGCGGGATCAATTTACGAGCAGTACTTC